This T cell receptor (beta chain) emerged from a study of control samples from healthy donors and cancer patients (dated by TCRdb to the early 2020s). Points on this clone: Its target antigen remains unknown. No base-level quality is on record; no much larger clone is a single base apart.

From the cysteine through the phenylalanine, the CDR3 covers 15 amino acids. The DNA shown is the 45-base CDR3, in frame from base 1. The CDR1 and CDR2 encoded by the germline V gene are SGHRS and YFSETQ. Germline trimming: 4 bases from V, 2 bases from J; junction bases outside gene matches: 3. Library generation was performed with the immunoSEQ multiplex PCR assay. In its TCRdb copy, this immuneACCESS table keeps in-frame sequences only and misses some clones. Where compared with another copy, unresolved V genes explain less than half of these, and the others have no known cause. This sample is represented by 65,000 to 100,000 clones; around 87% of them were singletons. Around 18% of the sample goes to the ten largest clones.

Sequencing used blood. The TCR comes from a man between 45 and 60 years old in good health. The chain links TRBV5-1 with TRBJ2-6, with 7 middle bases fitting TRBD1. This receptor carries the CDR3 CASSEGAPGANVLTF. The DNA sequence reads TGCGCCAGCAGCGAGGGGGCGCCTGGGGCCAACGTCCTGACTTTC. Supplemented by the reference TRBV5-1 and TRBJ2-6 proteins around the CDR3, the complete variable domain is KAGVTQTPRYLIKTRGQQVTLSCSPISGHRSVSWYQQTPGQGLQFLFEYFSETQRNKGNFPGRFSGRQFSNSRSEMNVSTLELGDSALYLCASSEGAPGANVLTFGAGSRLTVL.